One sample yielded the 10 T cell receptor beta chains listed below, sequenced in a study of shared clonotypes between healthy human individuals. Generated by immunoSEQ multiplex PCR, the TCRdb table keeps only in-frame clones and is missing some. Counted here are some 680,000 clones, 73% occurring once; the ten biggest clones make up around 2%. Sequenced sample: memory CD4+ T cells sorted from blood. Stated subset: CD45RA-negative fraction. These receptors were collected from a woman aged 25 to 39 in good health.

V and J are TRBV5-4 and TRBJ2-7, with D possibly being TRBD1 (5 bases). The CDR3 loop spans 12 amino acids. V lost 1 base to trimming and J lost 11 bases, with 13 bases between them. The germline CDR1 and CDR2 sequences are SGHNT and YYREEE (reference sequence). The CDR3 DNA reads as TGTGCCAGCAGCTTGAAGGGGCGTGTGGAGTACTTC. It yields the protein CASSLKGRVEYF.

This clone showed up just a few times. The sample carries other DNA sequences with the same CDR3. The chain employs TRBV7-3 and TRBJ1-1, with D unresolved. The V end lost 5 bases, the J end lost 1 base, and 8 bases lay between the germline ends. Germline-derived CDR1 and CDR2 are SGHTA and FQGTGA. The CDR3 covers 13 residues. CDR3 coding DNA: TGTGCCAGCAGCACACAGAGGAACACTGAAGCTTTCTTT. Translation: CASSTQRNTEAFF.

The V call is TRBV6-6, the J call TRBJ1-5; TRBD1 agrees at 10 bases. CDR3 length equals 16 residues. Germline CDR1 reads MNHNY; CDR2 reads SVGAGI (reference sequence). Unmatched junction bases numbered 8, after V lost 4 bases and J lost 5 bases. The CDR3 region has the DNA TGTGCCAGCAGTTCCCCGACAGGGGGCGCCTATCAGCCCCAGCATTTT. Its protein product is CASSSPTGGAYQPQHF.

This sequence joins TRBV30 and TRBJ2-3; D is uncertain. Germline CDR1 GTSNPN, CDR2 SVGIG (reference sequence). V lost 1 base and J 3 bases, leaving 14 bases between the germline ends. This CDR3 has 15 residues. The CDR3 DNA sequence: TGTGCCTGGAGTGCGGCGGTTCTGGGGACAGATACGCAGTATTTT. Translation gives CAWSAAVLGTDTQYF.

This clone showed up just a few times. V gene TRBV7-2 combines with J gene TRBJ2-1; TRBD2 is a possible D gene (5 bases). The V end lost 5 bases, the J end lost 2 bases, and 13 bases lay between the germline ends. The CDR3 is 15 amino acids. Germline V gene lookup returns CDR1 SGHTA and CDR2 FQGNSA. The CDR3 spells CASSPSERAYNEQFF. DNA for the CDR3: TGTGCCAGCAGCCCGAGCGAGAGGGCCTACAATGAGCAGTTCTTC.

The CDR3 DNA reads as TGTGCCAGCAGCGACCGGACAGGGGCTCCTGACAATGAGCAGTTCTTC. This encodes CASSDRTGAPDNEQFF. V gene TRBV7-9 combines with J gene TRBJ2-1; TRBD1 matches at 9 bases. The CDR3 is made up of 16 amino acids. The junction had 10 bases not matched to a gene; V was cut back by 5 bases and J by 5 bases. From germline, CDR1 is SEHNR and CDR2 FQNEAQ (reference sequence). Based on the CDR3 plus reference TRBV7-9 and TRBJ2-1, the full variable domain is DTGVSQNPRHKITKRGQNVTFRCDPISEHNRLYWYRQTLGQGPEFLTYFQNEAQLEKSRLLSDRFSAERPKGSFSTLEIQRTEQGDSAMYLCASSDRTGAPDNEQFFGPGTRLTVL.

This clone was seen just once. The rearrangement uses TRBV2 and TRBJ1-6; D is uncertain. Germline-derived CDR1 and CDR2 are SNHLY and FYNNEI. The CDR3 has 13 amino acids. V was cut by 3 bases and J by 10 bases, with 10 bases left in between. As DNA, the CDR3 is TGTGCCAGCAGTGACCGGGAGACGTCACCCCTCCACTTT. Translation: CASSDRETSPLHF.

The chain has TRBV11-3 and TRBJ1-1, with D tentatively TRBD1 (5 bases). Germline values: CDR1 SGHNT, CDR2 YENEEA. V lost 5 bases and J lost 4, with 14 bases in between. The CDR3 has 14 amino acids. The CDR3 protein is CASSVGGSATEAFF. The DNA for the CDR3 is TGTGCCAGCAGCGTCGGGGGTTCGGCCACTGAAGCTTTCTTT. The full variable domain, its missing parts supplied by reference TRBV11-3 and TRBJ1-1, is EAGVVQSPRYKIIEKKQPVAFWCNPISGHNTLYWYLQNLGQGPELLIRYENEEAVDDSQLPKDRFSAERLKGVDSTLKIQPAELGDSAVYLCASSVGGSATEAFFGQGTRLTVV.

The rearrangement joins TRBV27 to TRBJ1-2; D remains ambiguous. Germline lookup yields CDR1 MNHEY and CDR2 SMNVEV (reference sequence). The V end lost 3 bases, the J end lost 0 bases, and 11 bases lay between the germline ends. CDR3 length equals 15 residues. The CDR3 coding sequence is TGTGCCAGCAGTTTGGCGGGATCGGCTAACTATGGCTACACCTTC. Its translation is CASSLAGSANYGYTF.

This clone was detected only a few times. The chain is built from TRBV7-6 and TRBJ2-1; 8 bases are a match to TRBD2. The CDR3 length is 15 residues. J was trimmed by 4 bases and V by 1 base; bases with no gene match: 3. Germline CDR1 reads SGHVS; CDR2 reads FNYEAQ. The CDR3 coding sequence is TGTGCCAGCAGCTTAGTACTAGCGGCATACAATGAGCAGTTCTTC. Residues: CASSLVLAAYNEQFF.